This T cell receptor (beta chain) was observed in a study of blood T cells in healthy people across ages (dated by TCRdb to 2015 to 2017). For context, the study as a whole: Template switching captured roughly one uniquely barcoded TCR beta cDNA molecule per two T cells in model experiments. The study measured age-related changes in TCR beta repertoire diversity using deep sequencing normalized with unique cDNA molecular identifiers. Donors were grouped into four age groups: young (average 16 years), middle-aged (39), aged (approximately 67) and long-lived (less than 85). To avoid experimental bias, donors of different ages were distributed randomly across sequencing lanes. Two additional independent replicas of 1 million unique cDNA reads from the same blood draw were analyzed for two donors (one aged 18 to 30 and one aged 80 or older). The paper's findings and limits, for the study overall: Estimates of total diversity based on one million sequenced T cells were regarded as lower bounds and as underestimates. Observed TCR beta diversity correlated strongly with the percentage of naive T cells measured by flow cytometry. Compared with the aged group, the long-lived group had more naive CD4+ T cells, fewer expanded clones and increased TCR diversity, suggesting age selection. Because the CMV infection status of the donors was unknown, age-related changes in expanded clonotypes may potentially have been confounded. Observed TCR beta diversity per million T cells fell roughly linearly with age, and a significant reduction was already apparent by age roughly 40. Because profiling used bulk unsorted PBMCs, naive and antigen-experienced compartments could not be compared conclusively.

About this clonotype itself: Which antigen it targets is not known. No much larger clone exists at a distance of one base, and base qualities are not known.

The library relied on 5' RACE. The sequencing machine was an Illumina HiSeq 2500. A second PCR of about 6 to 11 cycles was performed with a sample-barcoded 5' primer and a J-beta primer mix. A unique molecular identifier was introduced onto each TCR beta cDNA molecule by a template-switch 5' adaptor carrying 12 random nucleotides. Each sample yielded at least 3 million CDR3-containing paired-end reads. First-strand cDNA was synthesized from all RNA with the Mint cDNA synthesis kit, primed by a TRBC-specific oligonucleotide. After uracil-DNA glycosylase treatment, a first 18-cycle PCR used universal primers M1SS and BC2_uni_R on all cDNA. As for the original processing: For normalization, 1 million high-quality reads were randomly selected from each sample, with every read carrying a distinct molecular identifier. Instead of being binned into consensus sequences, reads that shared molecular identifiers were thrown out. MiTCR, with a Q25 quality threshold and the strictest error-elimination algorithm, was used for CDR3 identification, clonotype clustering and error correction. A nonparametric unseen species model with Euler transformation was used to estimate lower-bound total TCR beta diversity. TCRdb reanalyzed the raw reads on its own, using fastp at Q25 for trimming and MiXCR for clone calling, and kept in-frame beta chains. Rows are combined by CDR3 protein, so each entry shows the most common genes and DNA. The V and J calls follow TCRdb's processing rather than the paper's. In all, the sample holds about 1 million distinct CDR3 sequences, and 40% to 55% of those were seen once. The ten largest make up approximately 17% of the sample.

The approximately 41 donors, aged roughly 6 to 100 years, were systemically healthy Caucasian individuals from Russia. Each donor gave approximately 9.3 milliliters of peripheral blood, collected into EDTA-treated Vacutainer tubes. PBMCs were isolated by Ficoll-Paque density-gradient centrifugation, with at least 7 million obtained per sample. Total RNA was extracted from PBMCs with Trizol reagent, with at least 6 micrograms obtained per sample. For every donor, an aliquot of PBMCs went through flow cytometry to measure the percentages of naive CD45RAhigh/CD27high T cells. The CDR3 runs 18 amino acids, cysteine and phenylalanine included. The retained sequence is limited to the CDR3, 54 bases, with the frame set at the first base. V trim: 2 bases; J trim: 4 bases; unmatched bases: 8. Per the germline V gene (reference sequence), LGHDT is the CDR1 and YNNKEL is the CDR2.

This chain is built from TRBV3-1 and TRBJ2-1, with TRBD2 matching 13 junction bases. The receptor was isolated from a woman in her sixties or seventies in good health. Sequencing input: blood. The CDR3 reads CASSQSSTSGRGYNEQFF. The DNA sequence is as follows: TGTGCCAGCAGCCAAAGTAGTACTAGCGGGAGGGGTTACAATGAGCAGTTCTTC.